This T cell receptor beta chain emerged from a study of blood T cell repertoires in COVID-19. At the level of the study: Sample material is recorded as cDNA or gDNA derived from T cells, B-cell-depleted T cells, or PBMCs.

Profiled with immunoSEQ multiplex PCR; TCRdb holds only in-frame clones, not every one. The profile shows approximately 90,000 clones, about 89% of them singletons. Germline V gives CDR1 MDHEN, CDR2 SYDVKM. CDR3 length: 14 residues. With 11 bases clipped from V and 2 bases from J, the junction kept 11 bases outside the gene matches. Sequencing used peripheral blood. The receptor comes from a human donor in a cohort sampled during active COVID-19. This chain connects TRBV28 to TRBJ1-2, with 7 bases that match TRBD1. The CDR3 sequence: CAARPGQLNYGYTF. The DNA of the CDR3 is TGTGCCGCACGACCGGGACAGCTCAACTATGGCTACACCTTC.